These T cell receptor beta chains were read from a single sample in a study of blood T cell repertoires in COVID-19. The data were produced by immunoSEQ multiplex PCR, yet TCRdb's version contains in-frame clones alone and is incomplete. Of over 120,000 clones detected, about 79% appear once; the ten largest clones hold about 2.9%. The source material was PBMCs or T cells enriched from blood (not recorded which). The receptors stem from a woman between 50 and 59 years old who had recovered from COVID-19. Both conserved end residues are part of each CDR3. A D gene is named only where the DNA matches it firmly. Clone size is stated in some rows and not others, as once, few, many or a class when expanded.

CDR3 protein	CDR3 DNA	D gene	clone size	V gene	J gene	CDR3 length
CASRQAFFEAFF	TGTGCCAGCAGACAGGCATTTTTTGAAGCTTTCTTT	-	-	TRBV2	TRBJ1-1	12
CASSTQRETNTQYF	TGCGCCAGCAGCACCCAGCGGGAGACGAATACGCAGTATTTT	TRBD2	-	TRBV5-1	TRBJ2-3	14
CASISGTNIQYF	TGTGCCAGCATCTCCGGGACTAATATACAGTACTTC	TRBD2	-	TRBV3-1/TRBV3-2	TRBJ2-5	12
CAGRTYNYGYTF	TGTGCCGGAAGGACATACAACTATGGCTACACCTTC	-	-	TRBV2	TRBJ1-2	12
CASSVGHLSGNTIYF	TGTGCCAGCAGCGTGGGACACCTCTCTGGAAACACCATATATTTT	-	-	TRBV9	TRBJ1-3	15
CATRGRGYTEAFF	TGTGCCACCAGGGGCCGGGGGTACACTGAAGCTTTCTTT	-	-	TRBV24-1	TRBJ1-1	13
CASTSYRAGVNNQPQHF	TGTGCCAGCACTTCTTACAGGGCAGGGGTGAACAATCAGCCCCAGCATTTT	-	-	TRBV28	TRBJ1-5	17
CALRGTGNSPLHF	TGTGCGCTCAGGGGAACGGGGAATTCACCCCTCCACTTT	-	-	TRBV6-5	TRBJ1-6	13
CSVGGDAAEKLFF	TGCAGCGTGGGGGGTGATGCAGCTGAAAAACTGTTTTTT	-	-	TRBV29-1	TRBJ1-4	13
CASSQEITRTGVSPGANVLTF	TGTGCCAGCAGCCAAGAGATTACCCGGACAGGGGTAAGCCCTGGGGCCAACGTCCTGACTTTC	TRBD1	-	TRBV4-2	TRBJ2-6	21
CASTLGTGGAANYGYTF	TGTGCCAGCACCCTGGGGACAGGGGGCGCCGCTAACTATGGCTACACCTTC	TRBD1	-	TRBV7-8	TRBJ1-2	17
CASSFVDRDQPQHF	TGTGCCAGCAGCTTCGTGGACAGGGATCAGCCCCAGCATTTT	TRBD1	-	TRBV7-8	TRBJ1-5	14
CASSPQGEGYTF	TGTGCCAGCAGCCCCCAGGGGGAGGGCTACACCTTC	TRBD1	-	TRBV7-9	TRBJ1-2	12
CASSLNSVYEQYF	TGTGCCAGCAGCTTAAATTCGGTGTACGAGCAGTACTTC	-	-	TRBV13	TRBJ2-7	13
CATSDPNQKQYF	TGTGCCACCAGTGATCCGAACCAGAAGCAGTATTTT	-	few	TRBV24-1	TRBJ2-3	12
CASSATSHNTDTQYF	TGTGCCAGCAGCGCTACTAGCCACAACACAGATACGCAGTATTTT	-	-	TRBV9	TRBJ2-3	15
CAWSQALNTGELFF	TGTGCCTGGAGTCAGGCACTCAACACCGGGGAGCTGTTTTTT	-	-	TRBV30	TRBJ2-2	14
CASSRTSGVNEQFF	TGTGCCAGCAGTAGGACTAGCGGAGTCAATGAGCAGTTCTTC	TRBD2	-	TRBV6-4	TRBJ2-1	14
CASSLAGGQVDTQYF	TGTGCCAGCAGCTTGGCGGGGGGGCAGGTAGATACGCAGTATTTT	TRBD2	-	TRBV5-5	TRBJ2-3	15
CASSLGTGDQPQHF	TGTGCCAGTAGTCTAGGGACAGGGGATCAGCCCCAGCATTTT	TRBD1	-	TRBV19	TRBJ1-5	14
CASSPERLGRQKETQYF	TGTGCCAGCAGCCCCGAAAGGTTGGGGCGGCAGAAAGAGACCCAGTACTTC	-	-	TRBV11-3	TRBJ2-5	17
CASSDLGGTEAFF	TGTGCCAGCAGTGATTTGGGAGGCACTGAAGCTTTCTTT	-	-	TRBV6-1	TRBJ1-1	13
CASSPTGAGDYGYTF	TGTGCCAGCTCACCAACGGGGGCGGGAGACTATGGCTACACCTTC	-	-	TRBV18	TRBJ1-2	15
CASSRTGERGSLETQYF	TGTGCCAGTAGTAGGACAGGGGAGCGTGGGTCGCTCGAGACCCAGTACTTC	TRBD1	once	TRBV19	TRBJ2-5	17
CAISQTSGRTDTQYF	TGTGCCATCAGTCAAACTAGCGGGAGAACAGATACGCAGTATTTT	TRBD2	-	TRBV10-3	TRBJ2-3	15
CASSENTDEQYF	TGCGCCAGCAGTGAGAACACAGACGAGCAGTACTTC	-	-	TRBV10-1	TRBJ2-7	12
CASSGSYEQYF	TGTGCCAGCAGTGGTTCTTACGAGCAGTACTTC	-	once	TRBV25-1	TRBJ2-7	11
CASSLEAPLQGASFF	TGTGCCAGCAGCTTAGAGGCCCCCTTACAGGGGGCTTCTTTCTTT	TRBD1	-	TRBV7-9	TRBJ1-1	15
CASSLIPTGSYEQYF	TGTGCCAGCAGCTTAATCCCGACGGGCTCCTACGAGCAGTACTTC	-	many	TRBV5-5	TRBJ2-7	15
CASSPRGTGSNQPQHF	TGTGCCAGCAGTCCGCGCGGGACAGGAAGCAATCAGCCCCAGCATTTT	TRBD1	-	TRBV27	TRBJ1-5	16
CASSLDGGLGNQPQHF	TGCGCCAGCAGCCTGGATGGAGGGCTCGGCAATCAGCCCCAGCATTTT	-	-	TRBV4-1	TRBJ1-5	16
CASSYWEGRDEQYF	TGTGCCAGCAGTTACTGGGAGGGGAGGGACGAGCAGTACTTC	TRBD2	once	TRBV6-2/TRBV6-3	TRBJ2-7	14
CASGVGEQFF	TGCGCCTCGGGGGTTGGGGAGCAGTTCTTC	-	-	TRBV5-1	TRBJ2-1	10
CASSYRETETQYF	TGTGCCAGCAGTTATCGGGAGACGGAGACCCAGTACTTC	-	-	TRBV6-5	TRBJ2-5	13
CASSLSSGSSYNEQFF	TGTGCCAGCAGCTTATCTAGCGGGAGCTCCTACAATGAGCAGTTCTTC	TRBD2	few	TRBV7-8	TRBJ2-1	16
CASSLSGRTEAFF	TGTGCCAGCAGCCTAAGTGGGAGGACTGAAGCTTTCTTT	-	-	TRBV9	TRBJ1-1	13
CARGDRGRGKTEAFF	TGTGCCAGGGGAGATAGGGGCAGGGGCAAAACTGAAGCTTTCTTT	-	-	TRBV2	TRBJ1-1	15
CAWSAGSSGMYNEQFF	TGTGCCTGGAGTGCCGGAAGTAGCGGGATGTACAATGAGCAGTTCTTC	TRBD2	-	TRBV30	TRBJ2-1	16
CAFRGYSSYEQYF	TGCGCTTTCCGGGGGTACTCTTCCTACGAGCAGTACTTC	-	-	TRBV10-1	TRBJ2-7	13
CASSALSSADTQYF	TGTGCCAGCAGTGCGCTTTCGTCGGCAGATACGCAGTATTTT	-	-	TRBV2	TRBJ2-3	14
CAWRDRGGELFF	TGTGCCTGGAGGGATAGGGGCGGGGAGCTGTTTTTT	-	-	TRBV30	TRBJ2-2	12
CASSGLTSTDTQYF	TGTGCCAGTAGTGGACTCACCAGCACAGATACGCAGTATTTT	-	-	TRBV19	TRBJ2-3	14
CAWIPTAAQDTQYF	TGTGCCTGGATACCTACCGCGGCCCAAGATACGCAGTATTTT	-	-	TRBV30	TRBJ2-3	14
CASSQEMRGSGYTF	TGTGCCAGCAGCCAAGAAATGAGAGGAAGTGGCTACACCTTC	-	-	TRBV3-1/TRBV3-2	TRBJ1-2	14
CASSVGHGGQGNEKLFF	TGTGCCAGCAGCGTAGGACACGGTGGGCAGGGGAATGAAAAACTGTTTTTT	-	-	TRBV9	TRBJ1-4	17
CASSLRDRAYEQYF	TGTGCCAGCAGTCTCCGGGACAGAGCCTACGAGCAGTACTTC	TRBD1	-	TRBV28	TRBJ2-7	14
CAWGQIGQRNTEAFF	TGTGCCTGGGGACAAATCGGACAGCGGAACACTGAAGCTTTCTTT	-	few	TRBV30	TRBJ1-1	15
CASSLGTGNGYTF	TGTGCCAGCAGCCTAGGGACAGGGAATGGCTACACCTTC	TRBD1	-	TRBV7-3	TRBJ1-2	13
CASSYRGGNTEAFF	TGTGCCAGCAGTTACCGGGGGGGGAACACTGAAGCTTTCTTT	-	-	TRBV27	TRBJ1-1	14
CASSPPPAGGLSYNEQFF	TGTGCCAGCAGCCCTCCCCCGGCAGGGGGACTTTCCTACAATGAGCAGTTCTTC	-	-	TRBV5-6	TRBJ2-1	18
CASSWGSGASYNEQFF	TGTGCCAGCTCGTGGGGGAGCGGGGCTTCATACAATGAGCAGTTCTTC	TRBD2	-	TRBV18	TRBJ2-1	16
CASSLRPTGAGQPQHF	TGTGCCAGCAGCTTAAGGCCTACAGGGGCCGGGCAGCCCCAGCATTTT	TRBD1	-	TRBV11-2	TRBJ1-5	16